This entry lists 22 T cell receptor beta chains sequenced from one sample in a study of T cells in Graves' hyperthyroidism and ophthalmopathy. The CDR3 regions of TCR beta were amplified from RNA transcripts. Carried out on the TCR CDR3, a first-round RT-PCR used the HTBI primer set. TCRdb itself ran the multiplex PCR reads through MiXCR, one entry per CDR3 protein. The data hold roughly 500,000 distinct CDR3 sequences, with 46% observed a single time. The specimen was peripheral blood or thyroid tissue (not recorded which). The receptors shown here come from an adult woman with Graves' disease, either hyperthyroidism or ophthalmopathy (not recorded which).

This clonotype was counted many times. The chain recombines TRBV20-1 with TRBJ2-5, with 13 positions matching TRBD2. Germline CDR1 DFQATT, CDR2 SNEGSKA (reference sequence). The trim removed 6 bases at V and 5 bases at J, leaving 3 bases unmatched. CDR3 length: 13 amino acids. The CDR3 is CSATSGRVETQYF. As DNA, the CDR3 is TGCAGTGCAACTAGCGGGAGGGTTGAGACCCAGTACTTC.

This chain joins TRBV29-1 and TRBJ1-1; no definite D call. The V and J ends lost 4 bases and 6 bases respectively, with 6 bases between them. This CDR3 is built from 10 residues. Germline-derived CDR1 and CDR2 are SQVTM and ANQGSEA. The CDR3 coding sequence is TGCAGCGTTGCCACGCCTGAAGCTTTCTTT. This codes for CSVATPEAFF.

Details on this clonotype: Just one base apart from a much larger clone, this may be a read error. Here the CDR3 omits its conserved ending phenylalanine or tryptophan, so a read error is the likely source. The gene calls are TRBV5-8 and TRBJ1-1, with D hard to call. Per germline, CDR1 SGHTS and CDR2 YDEGEE. This CDR3 contains 14 residues. V was cut by 5 bases and J by 0 bases, with 11 bases left in between. The CDR3 region is CASRAIRLNTEAFL. DNA for the CDR3: TGTGCCAGCAGAGCCATCCGGTTGAACACTGAAGCTTTCCTT.

This clonotype showed up just once. Being one base from a much bigger clone, this may be a read error. The chain joins TRBV28 to TRBJ1-2; D is possibly TRBD1 (5 bases). Germline assignment: CDR1 MDHEN and CDR2 SYDVKM. The ends were cut back, 6 bases at V and 12 bases at J, with 17 bases in the middle. The CDR3 length is 12 residues. The CDR3 sequence: CASRSRDPLDTF. CDR3 in DNA: TGTGCCAGCAGATCCCGGGACCCCCTGGACACCTTC.

This clonotype has ten or more counts. This rearrangement joins TRBV9 to TRBJ2-5, with D hard to call. Per germline, CDR1 SGDLS and CDR2 YYNGEE. CDR3 size: 13 residues. V lost 1 base and J 1 base, leaving 5 bases between the germline ends. This chain's CDR3 is CASSVFPQETQYF. The CDR3 DNA reads as TGTGCCAGCAGCGTATTCCCCCAAGAGACCCAGTACTTC.

With respect to this clonotype: One base away lies a much larger clone, so this may be a sequencing read error. The chain has TRBV20-1 and TRBJ2-7, with D possibly TRBD2 on 6 matching bases. The ends were cut back, 3 bases at V and 5 bases at J, with 17 bases in the middle. The CDR3 runs to 14 residues. Germline-derived CDR1 and CDR2 are DFQATT and SNEGSKA (reference sequence). CDR3: CSARLPGVLNEQYF. For the CDR3, the DNA is TGCAGTGCTAGGTTACCGGGAGTATTGAACGAGCAGTACTTC.

This clonotype was found many times. The rearrangement links TRBV7-8 to TRBJ1-5, with D hard to call. The V gene lost 3 bases and the J gene lost 0 bases, with 9 bases spanning the gap. The CDR3 is 15 amino acids. The V gene's germline CDR1 is SGHVS and CDR2 FQNEAQ. CDR3 coding DNA: TGTGCCAGCAGCTTGACGAGAGATAGCAATCAGCCCCAGCATTTT. Residues: CASSLTRDSNQPQHF.

This chain joins TRBV5-1 and TRBJ2-7; D is undetermined. The germline gives CDR1 SGHRS, CDR2 YFSETQ. The CDR3 is 13 residues long. The V end was cut by 1 base, the J end by 6 bases, with 11 bases between. CDR3 nucleotide sequence: TGCGCCAGCAGCTTGTATATGACGGCCGAGCAGTACTTC. It encodes CASSLYMTAEQYF.

The chain recombines TRBV4-1 with TRBJ1-2, with 9 bases lining up with TRBD1. This CDR3 contains 13 residues. Germline loops: CDR1 MGHRA, CDR2 YSYEKL. V lost 2 bases, J lost 7 bases, and 2 bases stayed unmatched. CDR3 bases: TGCGCCAGCAGCCAAACGGACAGGGGTGGCTACACCTTC. As protein: CASSQTDRGGYTF.

This clonotype was found many times. The chain uses TRBV12-3 or TRBV12-4 and TRBJ1-1; D perhaps matches TRBD1 (6 bases). The V and J ends lost 5 bases and 4 bases respectively, with 17 bases between them. The CDR3 spans 15 residues. The CDR3, as DNA: TGTGCCAGCAGTCACTACAGGGAGGGCAGCACTGAAGCTTTCTTT. Translated, it gives CASSHYREGSTEAFF.

The J gene is TRBJ2-5, the V gene TRBV7-8; no reliable D call. This CDR3 has 11 residues. Between the trimmed V and J ends, which lost 5 bases and 8 bases, there was a span of 9 bases. Germline CDR1 SGHVS, CDR2 FQNEAQ. CDR3 protein: CASSAVATQYF. DNA for the CDR3: TGTGCCAGCAGCGCGGTGGCTACCCAGTACTTC.

This clonotype was seen at least ten times. The chain joins TRBV6-1 to TRBJ1-1; D is unresolved. The germline gives CDR1 MNHNS, CDR2 SASEGT. Trimming left V 5 bases short and J 1 base short, with 20 bases between. The CDR3 extends over 17 amino acids. The CDR3 region has the DNA TGTGCCAGCAGTCCTCCTTATTACCCCGACTGGAACACTGAAGCTTTCTTT. Its protein is CASSPPYYPDWNTEAFF.

The sample holds many counts of this clonotype. The V call is TRBV20-1, the J call TRBJ2-7; TRBD1 matches 10 bases. The CDR3 runs 15 residues. V lost 6 bases, J lost 2 bases, and 10 bases stayed unmatched. Looked up from germline, CDR1 is DFQATT and CDR2 is SNEGSKA (reference sequence). Here the CDR3 reads CSAPNPGTGAYEQYF. In nucleotides, the CDR3 is TGCAGTGCCCCCAACCCCGGGACAGGGGCCTACGAGCAGTACTTC.

V and J are TRBV10-3 and TRBJ2-2, with 9 bases fitting TRBD2. The CDR3 sequence is 16 residues long. V lost 4 bases, J lost 6 bases, and 9 bases stayed unmatched. Germline CDR1 reads ENHRY; CDR2 reads SYGVKD. CDR3 amino acids: CAISAPVVAGAGELFF. The CDR3 region has the DNA TGTGCCATCAGTGCCCCTGTGGTAGCGGGAGCCGGGGAGCTGTTTTTT.

This clonotype was counted many times. The chain employs TRBV10-3 and TRBJ1-5; D is possibly TRBD1 (6 bases). The CDR3 is 14 residues long. CDR1 and CDR2 (germline): ENHRY, SYGVKD. Trimming left V 4 bases short and J 6 bases short, with 13 bases between. CDR3 sequence: CAISGGRGIQPQHF. The CDR3 DNA follows: TGTGCCATCAGTGGTGGCAGGGGAATTCAGCCCCAGCATTTT.

The chain uses TRBV15 and TRBJ1-5, with D unresolved. V was cut by 0 bases and J by 6 bases, with 12 bases left in between. Germline CDR1 reads LNHNV; CDR2 reads YYDKDF (reference sequence). CDR3 length equals 15 residues. The CDR3 DNA reads as TGTGCCACCAGCAGAGAAAAGAGGAGCGGTCAGCCCCAGCATTTT. It specifies CATSREKRSGQPQHF.

The chain joins TRBV20-1 to TRBJ1-5, with TRBD1 as a possible D gene (6 bases). The CDR3 length is 15 residues. V dropped 3 bases and J dropped 11 bases, with 23 bases sitting between them. Germline lookup yields CDR1 DFQATT and CDR2 SNEGSKA (reference sequence). As DNA, the CDR3 is TGCAGTGCTAGTAGCGCAGAGGGGGGCTCGATCGCCCAGCATTTT. Protein: CSASSAEGGSIAQHF.

This clonotype was picked up many times. This chain joins TRBV2 and TRBJ1-1; D unclear. CDR3 length: 15 residues. V was pared by 2 bases and J by 0 bases, with 10 bases between. The germline CDR1 and CDR2 sequences are SNHLY and FYNNEI. The CDR3 DNA reads TGTGCCAGCAGTGAATCATGGCGCATGAACACTGAAGCTTTCTTT. This gives the protein CASSESWRMNTEAFF.

This clonotype was recorded a few times. V and J are TRBV27 and TRBJ2-7; D not certain. CDR3 length equals 16 residues. Germline loops: CDR1 MNHEY, CDR2 SMNVEV (reference sequence). The V end lost 5 bases, the J end lost 8 bases, and 25 bases lay between the germline ends. CDR3 nucleotides: TGTGCCAGCAGTCTCGGGCGCTTTCAAGAGTATGAAAAGCAGTACTTC. Translating it yields CASSLGRFQEYEKQYF.

The chain recombines TRBV25-1 with TRBJ1-4; 8 bases fit TRBD1. The J segment lost 14 bases and the V segment lost 6 bases, leaving 14 bases of the junction unmatched. The CDR3 is 14 amino acids. Germline CDR1 is MGHDK and CDR2 is SYGVNS. The CDR3 here is CASSKGQDTLLLFF. The CDR3 region has the DNA TGTGCCAGCAGCAAGGGACAGGACACCCTATTGCTGTTTTTT.

The V and J genes are TRBV7-2 and TRBJ1-6; D may be TRBD1 (6 bases). The V and J ends lost 5 bases and 8 bases respectively, with 10 bases between them. Per germline, CDR1 SGHTA and CDR2 FQGNSA. This CDR3 region has 13 residues. CDR3: CASSLRTDSPLHF. The DNA for the CDR3 is TGTGCCAGCAGCCTTCGGACAGATTCACCCCTCCACTTT. Based on the CDR3 plus reference TRBV7-2 and TRBJ1-6, the full variable domain is GAGVSQSPSNKVTEKGKDVELRCDPISGHTALYWYRQSLGQGLEFLIYFQGNSAPDKSGLPSDRFSAERTGGSVSTLTIQRTQQEDSAVYLCASSLRTDSPLHFGNGTRLTVT.

This clonotype has a count of ten or more. As DNA, the CDR3 is TGTGCCATCAGCCTAGCGGGACCTGGGAAGACCCAGTACTTC. Protein product: CAISLAGPGKTQYF. The chain has TRBV10-3 and TRBJ2-5, with 9 positions matching TRBD2. The length of the CDR3 is 14 residues. Germline assignment: CDR1 ENHRY and CDR2 SYGVKD. V lost 6 bases, J lost 6 bases, and 8 bases stayed unmatched.